This T cell receptor (beta chain) was profiled in a study of blood T cells in healthy people across ages. In regard to this clonotype: Its antigen is not identified.

The second PCR ran roughly 7 to 11 cycles with a sample-barcoded 5' primer and J-beta primers. MiXCR was run by TCRdb on the 5' RACE reads, yielding one entry per CDR3 protein. The profile covers hundreds of thousands of distinct CDR3 sequences, with around 40% appearing a single time and 20% taken by the ten largest. V was trimmed by 6 bases and J by 3 bases, leaving 15 bases between them. This CDR3 is built from 14 residues. Study-wide points: Long-lived and aged donors differed, with more naive CD4+ cells and higher diversity in the long-lived. Measured against age, TCR beta diversity per million T cells decreased in a roughly linear manner.

What was sequenced was blood. The sequence derives from a woman in her sixties or seventies in good health. The J gene is TRBJ2-7, the V gene TRBV12-3 or TRBV12-4; a possible D gene is TRBD1 (5 bases). The CDR3 bases are TGTGCCAGCAGCCCCGCGACAGCATTCTACGAGCAGTACTTC. It is translated as CASSPATAFYEQYF.